One sample yielded the 29 T cell receptor beta chains listed below, sequenced in a study of cytomegalovirus exposure and HLA in healthy donors. A multiplex PCR was run with 60 Vbeta primers and 13 Jbeta primers. Measured with immunoSEQ multiplex PCR; TCRdb has only the in-frame clones, and not every one. The data contain under 90,000 clones, approximately 71% of them singletons. What was sequenced was PBMCs. These receptors all come from a woman aged 40 to 50 in good health and CMV-seronegative.

V is TRBV5-6 and J is TRBJ2-3, with 8 bases fitting TRBD1. V gave up 1 base and J gave up 4 bases; unmatched junction bases: 2. Germline loops: CDR1 SGHDT, CDR2 YYEEEE. The CDR3 covers 14 residues. CDR3 in amino acids: CASSLNRGADTQYF. The CDR3 region has the DNA TGTGCCAGCAGCTTGAACAGGGGGGCAGATACGCAGTATTTT.

V gene TRBV5-6 combines with J gene TRBJ2-1; tentative D call: TRBD2 (6 bases). The CDR3 runs 15 residues. Germline V gene data show CDR1 as SGHDT and CDR2 as YYEEEE. V was pared by 0 bases and J by 2 bases, with 9 bases between. The CDR3 DNA reads TGTGCCAGCAGCTTGGTGCTAGCGCCCTACAATGAGCAGTTCTTC. This encodes CASSLVLAPYNEQFF.

The chain employs TRBV11-2 and TRBJ2-1; TRBD1 agrees at 8 bases. The CDR3 totals 16 residues. With 0 bases clipped from V and 7 bases from J, the junction kept 8 bases outside the gene matches. Germline CDR1 reads SGHAT; CDR2 reads FQNNGV. In DNA, the CDR3 is TGTGCCAGCAGCTTAGATGGCCAGGGGGCCGATAATGAGCAGTTCTTC. Translation: CASSLDGQGADNEQFF.

This CDR3 reads CATSKTGAASGDNEQFF. The CDR3 DNA sequence: TGTGCCACCAGCAAAACGGGAGCGGCTAGCGGTGACAATGAGCAGTTCTTC. V usage is TRBV15 and J usage is TRBJ2-1; TRBD2 agrees at 7 bases. The junction had 14 bases not matched to a gene; V was cut back by 4 bases and J by 5 bases. This CDR3 comprises 17 residues. Germline CDR1 LNHNV, CDR2 YYDKDF (reference sequence).

The rearrangement links TRBV7-2 to TRBJ1-3; 7 bases are shared with TRBD1. V gave up 5 bases and J gave up 0 bases; unmatched junction bases: 10. Germline-derived CDR1 and CDR2 are SGHTA and FQGNSA. This CDR3 has 17 residues. CDR3 sequence (DNA): TGTGCCAGCAGCCCTCGGACAGGATATAGCTCTGGAAACACCATATATTTT. It encodes CASSPRTGYSSGNTIYF.

The V call is TRBV7-3, the J call TRBJ2-1; 7 bases fit TRBD2. Losses at the gene ends were 3 bases for V and 9 bases for J; bases not matched to a gene: 5. CDR3 length: 13 residues. Germline values: CDR1 SGHTA, CDR2 FQGTGA. The CDR3 sequence is CASSFSSGVEQFF. CDR3 DNA: TGTGCCAGCAGCTTTTCTAGCGGAGTTGAGCAGTTCTTC. Full variable domain (outside the CDR3, taken from reference TRBV7-3 and TRBJ2-1): GAGVSQTPSNKVTEKGKYVELRCDPISGHTALYWYRQSLGQGPEFLIYFQGTGAADDSGLPNDRFFAVRPEGSVSTLKIQRTERGDSAVYLCASSFSSGVEQFFGPGTRLTVL.

CDR3: CASSSTADQPQHF. The CDR3, as DNA: TGTGCCAGCAGTAGTACAGCCGATCAGCCCCAGCATTTT. The chain joins TRBV28 to TRBJ1-5, with D unresolved. The CDR3 extends over 13 amino acids. Trimming took 5 bases from V and 5 from J, leaving 10 bases between them. Germline V gene data show CDR1 as MDHEN and CDR2 as SYDVKM.

The chain employs TRBV18 and TRBJ1-4; D call uncertain. This CDR3 is 14 amino acids long. Germline CDR1 is KGHSH and CDR2 is LQKENI. V was trimmed by 2 bases and J by 7 bases, leaving 11 bases between them. CDR3 in amino acids: CASSPGSKGEKLFF. The DNA of the CDR3 is TGTGCCAGCTCACCAGGGAGTAAAGGTGAAAAACTGTTTTTT.

This clone appeared a few times. This sequence joins TRBV19 and TRBJ1-3; D ambiguous. The CDR3 has 12 amino acids. Germline-derived CDR1 and CDR2 are LNHDA and SQIVND (reference sequence). Trimming shortened V by 3 bases and J by 5 bases, and 5 bases separated the two germline ends. CDR3 DNA: TGTGCCAGTAGTATTTCCAGAAACACCATATATTTT. It encodes CASSISRNTIYF. Using reference TRBV19 and TRBJ1-3 for the parts outside the CDR3, the full variable domain is DGGITQSPKYLFRKEGQNVTLSCEQNLNHDAMYWYRQDPGQGLRLIYYSQIVNDFQKGDIAEGYSVSREKKESFPLTVTSAQKNPTAFYLCASSISRNTIYFGEGSWLTVV.

The rearrangement uses TRBV30 and TRBJ2-3, with 15 positions matching TRBD2. V lost 2 bases, J lost 8 bases, and 8 bases stayed unmatched. The length of the CDR3 is 16 residues. CDR1 and CDR2 (germline): GTSNPN, SVGIG (reference sequence). The CDR3 sequence is CAWSPWTSGRAPTQYF. The CDR3, as DNA: TGTGCCTGGAGTCCCTGGACTAGCGGGAGGGCCCCTACGCAGTATTTT.

V is TRBV6-1 and J is TRBJ1-1; possibly TRBD1 for D (5 bases). V was shortened by 7 bases and J by 0 bases, with 15 bases between the two germline ends. CDR3 size: 15 residues. Germline CDR1 and CDR2: MNHNS and SASEGT. The CDR3 DNA follows: TGTGCCAGCATCGACAGTCCTCCAATGAACACTGAAGCTTTCTTT. Protein product: CASIDSPPMNTEAFF.

This rearrangement joins TRBV9 to TRBJ2-2; D perhaps matches TRBD2 (6 bases). The CDR3 consists of 15 residues. Per germline, CDR1 SGDLS and CDR2 YYNGEE. Trimming pared 2 bases from V and 6 bases from J, leaving 14 bases between. The CDR3 loop reads CASSVRTGVAGELFF. CDR3 DNA: TGTGCCAGCAGCGTTCGGACGGGGGTAGCCGGGGAGCTGTTTTTT.

This chain links TRBV10-2 with TRBJ2-1; 9 nucleotides agree with TRBD2. This CDR3 spans 14 amino acids. The V and J ends lost 5 bases and 6 bases, in that order; junction bases with no gene match: 5. CDR1 and CDR2 (germline): WSHSY, SAAADI. CDR3 sequence reads: CASSLGLASNEQFF. DNA for the CDR3: TGCGCCAGCAGTTTGGGACTAGCTTCCAATGAGCAGTTCTTC.

The V gene is TRBV21-1, the J gene TRBJ1-5. TRBV21-1 is a recognized pseudogene. This CDR3 comprises 13 residues. The CDR3 is CASPPAVEQPQHF. The CDR3 DNA is TGTGCCAGTCCACCCGCGGTTGAGCAGCCCCAGCATTTT.

This clone was observed a handful of times. V usage is TRBV25-1 and J usage is TRBJ1-1; 9 positions match TRBD1. Germline lookup yields CDR1 MGHDK and CDR2 SYGVNS. The CDR3 is made up of 14 amino acids. With 6 bases clipped from V and 4 bases from J, the junction kept 6 bases outside the gene matches. CDR3 coding DNA: TGTGCCAGCAGGGGGACAGGGTCGGGCACTGAAGCTTTCTTT. Residues: CASRGTGSGTEAFF.

This clone showed up just a few times. This chain joins TRBV28 and TRBJ1-2, with 7 bases aligning to TRBD1. The CDR3 is 13 amino acids. Germline V lookup: CDR1 MDHEN, CDR2 SYDVKM. Losses at the gene ends were 6 bases for V and 4 bases for J; bases not matched to a gene: 5. The chain's CDR3 is CASRRQGGYGYTF. For the CDR3, the DNA is TGTGCCAGCAGACGACAGGGCGGCTATGGCTACACCTTC.

The chain carries TRBV5-4 and TRBJ2-7, with 9 bases aligning to TRBD1. V lost 4 bases to trimming and J lost 4 bases; unmatched junction nucleotides: 6. The CDR3 length is 14 residues. Per germline, CDR1 SGHNT and CDR2 YYREEE (reference sequence). The CDR3 DNA follows: TGTGCCAGCAGCCACAGGGGGCGACCATACGAGCAGTACTTC. Translation gives CASSHRGRPYEQYF.

The rearrangement links TRBV10-3 to TRBJ2-7; TRBD2 agrees at 14 bases. CDR3 length: 18 residues. V was pared by 1 base and J by 7 bases, with 12 bases of the junction left unmatched. Germline V gives CDR1 ENHRY, CDR2 SYGVKD. CDR3 nucleotides: TGTGCCATCAGTGAGTTTGGGACTAGCGGGAGAACAGTGGGGGAGCAGTACTTC. Translated: CAISEFGTSGRTVGEQYF.

This clone was counted once. The chain joins TRBV4-1 to TRBJ1-2, with D unresolved. Germline CDR1 reads MGHRA; CDR2 reads YSYEKL. The CDR3 length is 16 residues. The V and J ends lost 3 bases and 5 bases respectively, with 19 bases between them. The CDR3 coding sequence is TGCGCCAGCAGCCAGTGGGCTGAGGGTGATGTGTATGGCTACACCTTC. This gives the protein CASSQWAEGDVYGYTF.

The sample holds a few counts of this clone. V and J are TRBV7-2 and TRBJ2-7; D perhaps matches TRBD2 (5 bases). CDR3 length: 15 residues. The germline V gene encodes CDR1 SGHTA and CDR2 FQGNSA. V was clipped by 6 bases and J by 1 base, with 16 bases between them. In nucleotides, the CDR3 is TGTGCCAGCAGACTAAGCGGCGGCATATCCTACGAGCAGTACTTC. Translating it yields CASRLSGGISYEQYF.

The chain's CDR3 is CASSEALTGPYEQYF. Written as DNA, the CDR3 is TGTGCCAGCAGTGAAGCGTTGACAGGACCCTACGAGCAGTACTTC. This rearrangement joins TRBV6-1 to TRBJ2-7; D possibly corresponds to TRBD1 (6 bases). The V gene's germline CDR1 is MNHNS and CDR2 SASEGT. This CDR3 has 15 amino acids. V dropped 0 bases and J dropped 2 bases, with 11 bases sitting between them.

The chain links TRBV9 to TRBJ2-3; 15 bases are shared with TRBD2. Unmatched junction bases numbered 9, after V lost 6 bases and J lost 4 bases. Germline loops: CDR1 SGDLS, CDR2 YYNGEE. This CDR3 has 17 residues. CDR3 amino acids: CASNRRGTSGGSDTQYF. Written as DNA, the CDR3 is TGTGCCAGCAACCGAAGAGGGACTAGCGGGGGGTCAGATACGCAGTATTTT.

A few counts support this clone. The chain couples TRBV7-6 to TRBJ2-2; TRBD2 aligns across 10 bases. V dropped 2 bases and J dropped 1; count of bases not matched to a gene: 4. The CDR3 totals 17 residues. Germline V gene lookup returns CDR1 SGHVS and CDR2 FNYEAQ. The CDR3 DNA reads as TGTGCCAGCAGCTTATCGCTAGCGGGGGAGAACACCGGGGAGCTGTTTTTT. This gives the protein CASSLSLAGENTGELFF.

The V call is TRBV28, the J call TRBJ2-5; 8 nucleotides match TRBD2. There are 14 residues in the CDR3. Germline CDR1 MDHEN, CDR2 SYDVKM. V was pared by 3 bases and J by 4 bases, with 4 bases of the junction left unmatched. CDR3 sequence reads: CASSLSLAGETQYF. CDR3 in DNA: TGTGCCAGCAGTTTGTCGCTAGCGGGAGAGACCCAGTACTTC. The full variable domain, rest sourced from reference TRBV28 and TRBJ2-5, is DVKVTQSSRYLVKRTGEKVFLECVQDMDHENMFWYRQDPGLGLRLIYFSYDVKMKEKGDIPEGYSVSREKKERFSLILESASTNQTSMYLCASSLSLAGETQYFGPGTRLLVL.

The chain carries TRBV30 and TRBJ1-1; tentative D call: TRBD1 (5 bases). Trimming cost V 3 bases and J 7 bases, with 15 bases left between them. Germline V gene data show CDR1 as GTSNPN and CDR2 as SVGIG (reference sequence). There are 13 residues in the CDR3. DNA for the CDR3: TGTGCCTGGAGCCGACAGTCGAGTAGTGAAGCTTTCTTT. This translates into CAWSRQSSSEAFF.

This chain joins TRBV11-2 and TRBJ2-1; no definite D call. CDR1 and CDR2 (germline): SGHAT, FQNNGV. There are 16 residues in the CDR3. The germline V and J ends were trimmed by 3 bases and 5 bases, with 17 bases remaining between them. CDR3 bases: TGTGCCAGCAGCTTCCTTTCAGGTGCGACCGACAATGAGCAGTTCTTC. Protein sequence: CASSFLSGATDNEQFF.

This chain connects TRBV7-2 to TRBJ1-2; D perhaps matches TRBD1 (6 bases). This CDR3 is built from 16 residues. Trimming left V 5 bases short and J 4 bases short, with 20 bases between. Germline-derived CDR1 and CDR2 are SGHTA and FQGNSA. The CDR3 bases are TGTGCCAGCAGCCTAGGCGCCAATACAGGGACCTATGGCTACACCTTC. Protein: CASSLGANTGTYGYTF.

V is TRBV2 and J is TRBJ1-2; tentatively, D is TRBD1 (5 bases). Trimming left V 5 bases short and J 5 bases short, with 12 bases between. Germline assignment: CDR1 SNHLY and CDR2 FYNNEI. This CDR3 region has 13 residues. As DNA, the CDR3 is TGTGCCAGCAGTCTAAAAGGGGCTTATGGCTACACCTTC. Residues: CASSLKGAYGYTF. Supplemented by reference TRBV2 and TRBJ1-2, the full variable domain reads EPEVTQTPSHQVTQMGQEVILRCVPISNHLYFYWYRQILGQKVEFLVSFYNNEISEKSEIFDDQFSVERPDGSNFTLKIRSTKLEDSAMYFCASSLKGAYGYTFGSGTRLTVV.

The chain combines TRBV7-8 with TRBJ2-2; TRBD2 is a possible D gene (7 bases). V lost 2 bases and J 5 bases, leaving 12 bases between the germline ends. Germline V gene sequence: CDR1 SGHVS, CDR2 FQNEAQ. The CDR3 loop spans 15 amino acids. The CDR3 DNA reads TGTGCCAGCAGCTTATTCGGGGGGCAAACCGGGGAGCTGTTTTTT. Amino acids: CASSLFGGQTGELFF.